Shown below are 3 T cell receptor beta chains from a single sample sequenced in a study of blood T cell repertoires in COVID-19 (dated by TCRdb to 2020 to 2021). The method was the immunoSEQ multiplex PCR assay. TCRdb obtained this table from immuneACCESS and retained in-frame rearrangements with V and J assigned. These tables miss some clones; where compared with another copy, unresolved V genes account for less than half of the shortfall, and the remainder is unexplained. The sample has tens of thousands of clones on record, more than 80% of them singletons. The ten most abundant clones make up under 5% of the sample. The sample comprised peripheral blood. The source is a woman aged 70-85 years with acute or convalescent COVID-19.

This rearrangement joins TRBV6-5 to TRBJ1-2, with D perhaps matching TRBD1 (5 bases). Trimming took off 0 bases at V and 9 bases at J, with 17 bases between the two ends. From germline, CDR1 is MNHEY and CDR2 SVGAGI. This CDR3 spans 15 amino acids. DNA of the CDR3: TGTGCCAGCAGTTACTCGGAGACAGCCTTATGGAGCTACACCTTC. Its translation is CASSYSETALWSYTF.

This chain links TRBV7-9 with TRBJ1-1; D unresolved. The CDR3 is 15 residues long. Looked up from germline, CDR1 is SEHNR and CDR2 is FQNEAQ (reference sequence). Trimming shortened V by 5 bases and J by 6 bases, and 19 bases separated the two germline ends. The CDR3: CASSLGTTELAEAFF. CDR3 in DNA: TGTGCCAGCAGCCTAGGCACTACCGAATTGGCTGAAGCTTTCTTT.

This sequence joins TRBV19 and TRBJ1-5; D remains unclear. This CDR3 is built from 16 residues. Germline CDR1 LNHDA, CDR2 SQIVND (reference sequence). Trimming shortened V by 2 bases and J by 0 bases, and 11 bases separated the two germline ends. This CDR3 reads CASSIRGPDSNQPQHF. In nucleotides, the CDR3 is TGTGCCAGTAGTATACGAGGGCCCGATAGCAATCAGCCCCAGCATTTT.